The source of this TCR beta chain is a study of early T cells in non-severe SARS-CoV-2 infection. For the study at large: Sequencing targeted bulk RNA from unsorted whole blood, leaving chains unpaired.

In this sample, this clonotype turned up many times. Antigen specificity is unknown. Notes on the study in general: Matching against VDJdb likely underestimated virus-specific expansions, favoring anti-spike CD8.

Deletions cut 0 bases from V and 2 bases from J, with 12 bases between. This CDR3 has 16 residues. The germline V gene has CDR1 SEHNR and CDR2 FQNEAQ (reference sequence). Tagging with unique molecular identifiers was applied to individual cDNA molecules. TCRdb used MiXCR to reprocess the 5' RACE reads, holding one entry per CDR3 protein. Of roughly 75,000 distinct CDR3 sequences in the sample, around 11% are singletons; the top ten hold 4.7%. The rearrangement uses TRBV7-9 and TRBJ2-3; a weak D match, TRBD2 (6 bases). This TCR was sampled from an adult who was a healthcare worker with PCR-confirmed SARS-CoV-2 infection or an uninfected control (not recorded which). The sample was whole blood. The CDR3 bases are TGTGCCAGCAGCTTAGCGCGGGGCGGGGACACAGATACGCAGTATTTT. Translation: CASSLARGGDTDTQYF.